This T cell receptor beta chain was captured in a study of control samples from healthy donors and cancer patients (TCRdb year 2020). For this chain, trimming is 5 bases at the V end and 4 bases at the J end, and the number of junction bases without a gene match is 12. The CDR3 starts with the cysteine, ends with the phenylalanine, and has 16 residues. Only the CDR3 portion is preserved as DNA: 48 bases, with reading frame beginning at the first base. Based on the germline V gene, the CDR1 and CDR2 sequences are MDHEN and SYDVKM. The receptor library was made with the immunoSEQ multiplex PCR assay. The source is immuneACCESS, and TCRdb retained only in-frame sequences with V and J called. Part of the clones is not carried over; for the studies checked, unresolved V genes explain less than half of this, and the remainder is unexplained. The sample has under 70,000 clones on record, 95% to 96% of them singletons. The ten largest clones add up to about 1% of the sample.

This clone showed up just once. Its antigen has not been determined. No much larger clone exists at a distance of one base, and base qualities are not known. This receptor was obtained from a woman in her late teens or twenties in good health. The V and J genes are TRBV28 and TRBJ1-1, with 8 central nucleotides matching TRBD1. The sample was blood. The CDR3 region has the sequence CASSPRRQGSGTEAFF. The sequence in DNA is TGTGCCAGCAGTCCTAGGAGACAGGGGAGTGGCACTGAAGCTTTCTTT.